The 6 T cell receptor beta chains in this list originate from one sample, sequenced in a study of T cells in localized non-small cell lung cancer. Here immunoSEQ multiplex PCR was the method, and the copy in TCRdb shows in-frame clones only, minus some. The table shows 25,000 to 35,000 clones, with about 82% occurring only once. The sample consisted of peripheral blood, taken before any cancer treatment. The receptors shown here come from a male donor older than 55 with stage III squamous cell lung carcinoma.

The rearrangement joins TRBV9 to TRBJ2-5, with 8 bases matching TRBD1. The CDR3 sequence is 17 residues long. V gave up 0 bases and J gave up 1 base; unmatched junction bases: 8. Germline CDR1 SGDLS, CDR2 YYNGEE. CDR3 region: CASSVASGTGAQETQYF. Written as DNA, the CDR3 is TGTGCCAGCAGCGTAGCCTCCGGGACAGGCGCCCAAGAGACCCAGTACTTC.

The chain uses TRBV29-1 and TRBJ1-5; D remains unclear. The germline CDR1 and CDR2 sequences are SQVTM and ANQGSEA. Trimming took 4 bases from V and 0 from J, leaving 10 bases between them. The CDR3 runs to 14 residues. CDR3 in amino acids: CSVVGPDSNQPQHF. The CDR3 region has the DNA TGCAGCGTTGTAGGGCCGGATAGCAATCAGCCCCAGCATTTT.

This sequence joins TRBV6-6 and TRBJ1-2; TRBD1 matches at 8 bases. Germline V gives CDR1 MNHNY, CDR2 SVGAGI (reference sequence). The V and J ends lost 8 bases and 6 bases, in that order; junction bases with no gene match: 8. The CDR3 runs to 13 residues. CDR3 sequence: CASGLGTGNGYTF. CDR3 in DNA: TGTGCCAGCGGGCTGGGGACAGGCAATGGCTACACCTTC.

V and J are TRBV5-1 and TRBJ1-4; 11 nucleotides agree with TRBD1. Germline CDR1 SGHRS, CDR2 YFSETQ. V gave up 3 bases and J gave up 7 bases; unmatched junction bases: 2. The CDR3 covers 14 residues. The CDR3 protein is CASSSGTGGEKLFF. DNA for the CDR3: TGCGCCAGCAGCTCCGGGACAGGGGGTGAAAAACTGTTTTTT. Together with reference TRBV5-1 and TRBJ1-4, the CDR3 gives the full variable domain: KAGVTQTPRYLIKTRGQQVTLSCSPISGHRSVSWYQQTPGQGLQFLFEYFSETQRNKGNFPGRFSGRQFSNSRSEMNVSTLELGDSALYLCASSSGTGGEKLFFGSGTQLSVL.

This chain connects TRBV5-1 to TRBJ1-1, with D unresolved. The CDR3 is made up of 15 amino acids. Trimming took 0 bases from V and 1 from J, leaving 10 bases between them. Germline lookup yields CDR1 SGHRS and CDR2 YFSETQ. CDR3: CASSLAPNSNTEAFF. The CDR3 DNA follows: TGCGCCAGCAGCTTGGCCCCGAATTCGAACACTGAAGCTTTCTTT.

This chain uses TRBV6-1 with TRBJ2-1; 8 positions match TRBD1. The CDR3 covers 14 residues. V shed 6 bases and J 7 bases; nucleotides not matched to a gene: 8. In germline, CDR1 is MNHNS, CDR2 SASEGT. CDR3 in amino acids: CASRTGERRNEQFF. CDR3 sequence (DNA): TGTGCCAGCAGGACAGGGGAAAGGAGGAATGAGCAGTTCTTC.